This T cell receptor beta chain was retrieved from a study of identical twins. TCRdb passed the 5' RACE reads through MiXCR, listing each CDR3 protein once. The table has roughly 540,000 distinct CDR3 sequences, 22% seen once. V lost 6 bases and J lost 1, with 18 bases in between. The CDR3 runs to 15 residues. Germline values: CDR1 DFQATT, CDR2 SNEGSKA (reference sequence). This clonotype was detected only a few times. Separately, the same data were catalogued under a study of T cells expressing NK-cell markers.

J is TRBJ1-1 and V is TRBV20-1, with D maybe TRBD1 (5 bases). The clonotype was recovered from a young woman in good health. Sequencing used CD4+ T cells sorted from blood. The CDR3 loop reads CSAGGPTKPNTEAFF. The CDR3 nucleotides are TGCAGTGCGGGGGGACCGACTAAACCGAACACTGAAGCTTTCTTT.